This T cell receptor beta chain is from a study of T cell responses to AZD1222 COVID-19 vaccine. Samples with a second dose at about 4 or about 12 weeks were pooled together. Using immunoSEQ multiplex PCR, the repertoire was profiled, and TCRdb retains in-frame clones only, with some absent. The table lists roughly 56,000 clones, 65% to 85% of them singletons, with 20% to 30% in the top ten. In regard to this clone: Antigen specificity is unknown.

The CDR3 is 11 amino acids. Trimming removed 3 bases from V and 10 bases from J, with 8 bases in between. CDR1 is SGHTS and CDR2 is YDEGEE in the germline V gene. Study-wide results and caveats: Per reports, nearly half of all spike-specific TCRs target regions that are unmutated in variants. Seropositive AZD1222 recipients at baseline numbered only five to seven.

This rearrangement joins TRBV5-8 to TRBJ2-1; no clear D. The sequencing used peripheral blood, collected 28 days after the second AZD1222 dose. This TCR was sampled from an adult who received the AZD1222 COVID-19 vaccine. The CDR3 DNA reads TGTGCCAGCAGCTACGCGTTCGAGCAGTTCTTC. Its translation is CASSYAFEQFF.